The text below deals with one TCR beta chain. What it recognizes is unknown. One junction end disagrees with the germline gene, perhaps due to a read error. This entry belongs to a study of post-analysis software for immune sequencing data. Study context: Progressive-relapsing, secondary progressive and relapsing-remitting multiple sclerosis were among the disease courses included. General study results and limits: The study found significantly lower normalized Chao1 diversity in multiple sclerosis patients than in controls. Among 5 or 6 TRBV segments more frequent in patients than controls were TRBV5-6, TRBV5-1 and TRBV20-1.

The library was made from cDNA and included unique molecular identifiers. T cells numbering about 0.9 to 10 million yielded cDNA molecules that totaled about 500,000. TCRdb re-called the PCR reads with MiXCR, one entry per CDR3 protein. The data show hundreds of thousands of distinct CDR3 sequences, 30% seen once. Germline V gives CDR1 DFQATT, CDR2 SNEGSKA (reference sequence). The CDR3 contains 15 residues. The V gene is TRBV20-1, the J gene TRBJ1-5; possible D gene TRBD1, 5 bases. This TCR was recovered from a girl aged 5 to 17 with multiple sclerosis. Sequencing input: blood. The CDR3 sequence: CSARPQGGSSQPQHF. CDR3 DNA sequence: TGCAGTGCTAGACCCCAGGGTGGGAGCAGTCAGCCCCAGCATTTT.